Below are 8 T cell receptor beta chains sequenced from a single sample in a study of glioma-infiltrating T cells. Using RNA template, CDR3s of TCR alpha and beta were amplified with iRepertoire arm-PCR. In TCRdb, the multiplex PCR reads were re-called with MiXCR into one record per CDR3 protein. The table lists 150,000 to 200,000 distinct CDR3 sequences, about 46% of them singletons, with roughly 5.5% in the top ten. The source material was glioma tissue, nonneoplastic brain tissue, or PBMCs (not recorded which). The receptors stem from a human donor with low-grade glioma or glioblastoma, undergoing nonglioma brain surgery, or in good health (not recorded which).

This clonotype was found many times. The chain employs TRBV12-3 or TRBV12-4 and TRBJ1-5, with 8 positions matching TRBD1. With 6 bases clipped from V and 4 bases from J, the junction kept 5 bases outside the gene matches. CDR3 size: 14 residues. The CDR3 nucleotides are TGTGCCAGCAGGGGACAGGTGTTTAATCAGCCCCAGCATTTT. As protein: CASRGQVFNQPQHF.

This clonotype was seen repeatedly, ten times or more. The J gene is TRBJ2-1, the V gene TRBV6-1; D remains unclear. The germline V gene has CDR1 MNHNS and CDR2 SASEGT. V lost 7 bases and J 0 bases, leaving 13 bases between the germline ends. The CDR3 has 15 amino acids. CDR3 sequence: CASTYRPSSYNEQFF. The DNA for the CDR3 is TGTGCCAGCACGTATCGGCCGAGCTCCTACAATGAGCAGTTCTTC.

This clonotype was observed at least ten times. V is TRBV6-1 and J is TRBJ2-7; D may be TRBD1 (6 bases). With 5 bases removed from V and 3 bases from J, the gap between germline ends came to 11 bases. The CDR3 consists of 13 residues. Germline V CDR1 and CDR2: MNHNS, SASEGT. In DNA form, the CDR3 reads TGTGCCAGCAGTCGGGACACCGTCTACGAGCAGTACTTC. It is translated as CASSRDTVYEQYF.

This clonotype was picked up a small number of times. The V and J genes are TRBV5-1 and TRBJ2-3, with D possibly matching TRBD2 (5 bases). Germline V gives CDR1 SGHRS, CDR2 YFSETQ. The CDR3 runs 14 residues. V lost 4 bases and J 4 bases, leaving 13 bases between the germline ends. The CDR3 region is CASSQEVGADTQYF. The CDR3 DNA reads as TGCGCCAGCAGCCAGGAGGTGGGTGCAGATACGCAGTATTTT.

This clonotype was seen a single time. The CDR3 sequence: CRAGASGRETQYF. The DNA for the CDR3 is TGCAGAGCCGGGGCTAGCGGGAGAGAGACCCAGTACTTC. This chain connects TRBV20-1 to TRBJ2-5; 10 nucleotides agree with TRBD2. CDR1 and CDR2 (germline): DFQATT, SNEGSKA (reference sequence). The CDR3 covers 13 residues.

Many counts were recorded for this clonotype. The chain carries TRBV18 and TRBJ1-1, with D possibly being TRBD1 (6 bases). In germline, CDR1 is KGHSH, CDR2 LQKENI. This CDR3 is 13 amino acids long. V lost 2 bases and J 8 bases, leaving 12 bases between the germline ends. CDR3 amino acids: CASSPFVGAEAFF. The CDR3 DNA sequence: TGTGCCAGCTCACCATTCGTGGGGGCCGAAGCTTTCTTT.

This clonotype was counted a single time. Since a much larger clone is just one base distant, this may be a read error. The gene calls are TRBV28 and TRBJ2-7; 10 bases are shared with TRBD2. The CDR3 consists of 16 residues. Germline values: CDR1 MDHEN, CDR2 SYDVKM. The CDR3: CSSSSPSGRSSYEQYF. CDR3 DNA: TGTTCCAGCAGTTCCCCTAGCGGGAGAAGCTCCTACGAGCAGTACTTC.

Comments on this clonotype: The CDR3 carries no conserved terminal phenylalanine or tryptophan, so it likely arises from a read error. This chain uses TRBV6-2 or TRBV6-3 with TRBJ2-7, with TRBD1 matching 10 bases. This CDR3 comprises 14 residues. The germline V gene has CDR1 MNHEY and CDR2 SVGEGT. The CDR3 DNA is TGTGCCAGCACAAGGTGGGACAGGGGCTACGAACAGTACCTC. Protein: CASTRWDRGYEQYL.